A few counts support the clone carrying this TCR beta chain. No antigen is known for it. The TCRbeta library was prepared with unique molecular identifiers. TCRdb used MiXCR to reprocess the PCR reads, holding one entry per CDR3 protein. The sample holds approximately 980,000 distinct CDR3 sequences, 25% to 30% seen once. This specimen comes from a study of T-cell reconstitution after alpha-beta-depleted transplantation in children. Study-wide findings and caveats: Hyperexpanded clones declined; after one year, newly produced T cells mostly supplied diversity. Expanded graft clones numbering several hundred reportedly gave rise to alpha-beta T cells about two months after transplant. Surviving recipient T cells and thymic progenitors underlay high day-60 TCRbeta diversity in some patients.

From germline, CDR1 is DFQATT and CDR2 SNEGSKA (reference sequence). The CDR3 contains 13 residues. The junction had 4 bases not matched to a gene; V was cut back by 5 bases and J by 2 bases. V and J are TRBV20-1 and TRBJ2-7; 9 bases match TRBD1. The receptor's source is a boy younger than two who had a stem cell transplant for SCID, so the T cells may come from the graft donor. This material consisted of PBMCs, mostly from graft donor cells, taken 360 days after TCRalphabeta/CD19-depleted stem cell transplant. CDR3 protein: CSAPRQGAYEQYF. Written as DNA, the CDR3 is TGCAGTGCTCCCCGACAGGGGGCCTACGAGCAGTACTTC.